This T cell receptor beta chain was sequenced during a study of T cell responses to AZD1222 COVID-19 vaccine. Method: immunoSEQ multiplex PCR; TCRdb's copy keeps in-frame clones and lacks some. Of about 120,000 clones in the sample, roughly 89% are singletons; the top ten hold 6% to 8%. V lost 5 bases and J lost 0, with 14 bases in between. CDR3 length: 15 residues. The germline V gene has CDR1 SEHNR and CDR2 FQNEAQ (reference sequence). The material was peripheral blood, obtained 28 days after the second AZD1222 dose. This TCR was recovered from an adult who received the AZD1222 COVID-19 vaccine. V gene TRBV7-9 combines with J gene TRBJ2-7; either TRBD1 or TRBD2 may fit D (5 bases each). The CDR3 DNA reads as TGTGCCAGCAGCCCAGAGGGGATATCCTCCTACGAGCAGTACTTC. Its translation: CASSPEGISSYEQYF.